This is a list of T cell receptor beta chains from one sample in a study of blood T cell repertoires in COVID-19. Profiling relied on immunoSEQ multiplex PCR, and the TCRdb table lists in-frame clones only, not all of them. This table has 140,000 or so clones, roughly 86% appearing once. The sample taken for sequencing was peripheral blood. The receptors come from a human donor in a cohort sampled during active COVID-19. CDR3s include the opening cysteine and the closing phenylalanine or tryptophan. A D gene is named only where the DNA matches it firmly. A row's size may be missing; if present it is once, few, many or a size class.

clone size	V gene	D gene	J gene	CDR3 protein	CDR3 DNA
.	TRBV3-1/TRBV3-2	.	TRBJ1-4	CASSGGPEKLFF	TGTGCCAGCAGTGGAGGGCCTGAAAAACTGTTTTTT
few	TRBV19	TRBD1	TRBJ2-7	CASSRTGGYEQYF	TGTGCCAGTAGTAGGACAGGGGGCTACGAGCAGTACTTC
.	TRBV7-9	.	TRBJ1-6	CASSLQDGNSPLHF	TGTGCCAGCAGCTTGCAGGATGGGAATTCACCCCTCCACTTT
.	TRBV21-1	.	TRBJ2-3	CASSKPGQGADTQYF	TGTGCCAGCAGCAAACCGGGACAGGGTGCAGATACGCAGTATTTT
.	TRBV9	TRBD2	TRBJ2-3	CASSVVGGATYF	TGTGCCAGCAGCGTAGTCGGGGGGGCCACTTATTTT
.	TRBV6-1	TRBD1	TRBJ2-4	CASSGTGGSGKNIQYF	TGTGCCAGCAGTGGGACAGGGGGTTCCGGCAAAAACATTCAGTACTTC
.	TRBV7-2	TRBD1	TRBJ1-6	CASSLALQGESGSPLHF	TGTGCCAGCAGCTTAGCTCTTCAGGGGGAGTCAGGTTCACCCCTCCACTTT
few	TRBV27	.	TRBJ1-2	CASSLVGAGKMSNYGYTF	TGTGCCAGCAGTTTAGTAGGGGCAGGGAAAATGTCGAACTATGGCTACACCTTC
.	TRBV7-2	TRBD2	TRBJ2-1	CASSLIGTSINEQFF	TGTGCCAGCAGCTTAATTGGGACTAGTATTAATGAGCAGTTCTTC
.	TRBV24-1	TRBD2	TRBJ2-3	CATSAGGYDTQYF	TGTGCCACCTCAGCGGGGGGATATGATACGCAGTATTTT
.	TRBV9	TRBD1	TRBJ1-3	CASSLRTGIGNTIYF	TGTGCCAGCAGCTTAAGGACAGGGATTGGAAACACCATATATTTT
.	TRBV2	TRBD2	TRBJ2-3	CASSGAGGADTQYF	TGTGCCAGCAGTGGAGCGGGAGGCGCAGATACGCAGTATTTT
.	TRBV9	TRBD1	TRBJ1-3	CASSVRGTAGNTIYF	TGTGCCAGCAGCGTCCGAGGGACAGCCGGAAACACCATATATTTT
.	TRBV28	TRBD1	TRBJ1-4	CASSSDRATNEKLFF	TGTGCCAGCAGTAGCGACAGGGCAACTAATGAAAAACTGTTTTTT
.	TRBV5-6	.	TRBJ1-1	CASSYGVGTEAFF	TGTGCCAGCAGCTACGGGGTTGGCACTGAAGCTTTCTTT
.	TRBV4-2	TRBD2	TRBJ2-3	CASSPENRDYLFDTQYF	TGTGCCAGCAGCCCAGAGAACCGGGACTACCTTTTCGATACGCAGTATTTT
.	TRBV24-1	TRBD1	TRBJ1-2	CATSAGQGYGYTF	TGTGCCACCAGTGCAGGACAGGGCTATGGCTACACCTTC
once	TRBV6-4	.	TRBJ1-1	CASSRDRYTEAFF	TGTGCCAGCTCCCGAGACAGGTACACTGAAGCTTTCTTT
few	TRBV7-9	.	TRBJ2-3	CASSSSWGVRADTQYF	TGTGCCAGCAGCTCCTCTTGGGGGGTGAGGGCAGATACGCAGTATTTT
.	TRBV28	.	TRBJ1-2	CASSFDGYRNGYTF	TGTGCCAGCAGTTTCGACGGCTACAGGAACGGCTACACCTTC
.	TRBV19	TRBD2	TRBJ2-1	CASRGYTRGGHYNEQFF	TGTGCCAGTAGGGGTTACACCCGGGGGGGGCATTACAATGAGCAGTTCTTC
.	TRBV5-6	.	TRBJ2-3	CASSLGTVTDTQYF	TGTGCCAGCAGCTTGGGGACAGTGACAGATACGCAGTATTTT
.	TRBV27	TRBD1	TRBJ1-1	CASSLTRGRAEAFF	TGTGCCAGCAGTTTAACCAGGGGGCGGGCTGAAGCTTTCTTT
.	TRBV11-2	TRBD2	TRBJ2-1	CARAEGSLAEAPNEQFF	TGTGCCAGAGCCGAGGGGTCCCTAGCGGAGGCCCCCAATGAGCAGTTCTTC
.	TRBV3-1/TRBV3-2	TRBD2	TRBJ2-2	CASSQGLAELNTGELFF	TGTGCCAGCAGCCAGGGACTAGCGGAATTGAACACCGGGGAGCTGTTTTTT